Listed below are T cell receptor beta chains from one sample, sequenced in a study of blood T cell repertoires in COVID-19. Sequencing used immunoSEQ multiplex PCR; TCRdb keeps in-frame clones, though not all of them. The data hold about 220,000 clones, with 65% to 90% observed a single time. Sequenced sample: peripheral blood. These receptors were obtained from a man between 50 and 59 years old with active or convalescent COVID-19. Each CDR3 is given with its conserved first and last residue. D genes are given only for firm matches. Not all rows give a size; the values are once, few, many and, for expanded clones, a class.

>-|TRBV10-3|17|-|TRBJ2-5
TGTGCCATCAGTGATCCCGGCCTAGATGCCGGAGTCGGGACCCAGTACTTC
CAISDPGLDAGVGTQYF
>-|TRBV11-2|14|-|TRBJ1-3
TGTGCCAGCAGCTTTATGGAGGGGGGAAACACCATATATTTT
CASSFMEGGNTIYF
>-|TRBV2|15|-|TRBJ2-2
TGTGCCAGCTCCCTGGAAGCCGAGGGTCCCGGGGAGCTGTTTTTT
CASSLEAEGPGELFF
>-|TRBV19|14|TRBD1|TRBJ1-6
TGTGCCAGTAGTGGACAGGGTGCGTCGTCACCCCTCCACTTT
CASSGQGASSPLHF
>-|TRBV7-2|13|-|TRBJ1-5
TGTGCCAGCAGCTCCAGACAGGTTCAGCCCCAGCATTTT
CASSSRQVQPQHF
>-|TRBV5-1|15|-|TRBJ2-3
TGCGCCAGCAGCTTGTGGGGACTCAGCACAGATACGCAGTATTTT
CASSLWGLSTDTQYF
>-|TRBV18|14|-|TRBJ2-1
TGTGCCAGCTCACCCAGGGAAAACTACAATGAGCAGTTCTTC
CASSPRENYNEQFF
>-|TRBV9|16|-|TRBJ1-6
TGTGCCAGCAGCGTAGGAACAGGCACTTATAATTCACCCCTCCACTTT
CASSVGTGTYNSPLHF
>few|TRBV6-2/TRBV6-3|16|TRBD1|TRBJ2-7
TGTGCCAGCAGTTACTCGAGGGACAGAGCGCTCAACGAGCAGTACTTC
CASSYSRDRALNEQYF
>-|TRBV28|16|TRBD1|TRBJ2-2
TGTGCCAGCAGGTCGTCGGGACAGGGAACCGCCGGGGAGCTGTTTTTT
CASRSSGQGTAGELFF
>-|TRBV19|15|TRBD1|TRBJ2-5
TGTGCCAGTAGTAAGACAGGGGGGAGTGTAGAGACCCAGTACTTC
CASSKTGGSVETQYF
>-|TRBV5-1|14|TRBD1|TRBJ1-1
TGCGCCAGCGCAGGGGACAGACCGAACACTGAAGCTTTCTTT
CASAGDRPNTEAFF
>-|TRBV27|14|TRBD1|TRBJ1-1
TGTGCCAGCACCCGGCAGGGGACAGGGACTGAAGCTTTCTTT
CASTRQGTGTEAFF
>-|TRBV6-6|13|-|TRBJ1-2
TGTGCCAGCAGTTACTCGCAGGGAGGCGGCTACACCTTC
CASSYSQGGGYTF
>once|TRBV5-1|15|-|TRBJ2-3
TGCGCCAGCAGCTTGTGGCGGGCTAGCACAGATACGCAGTATTTT
CASSLWRASTDTQYF
>-|TRBV6-5|11|-|TRBJ2-1
TGTGCCAGCACCTTTCTAGCGGAGCAGTTCTTC
CASTFLAEQFF
>-|TRBV3-1/TRBV3-2|15|TRBD1|TRBJ1-1
TGTGCCAGCAGCCATAGGACAGGATTGAACACTGAAGCTTTCTTT
CASSHRTGLNTEAFF
>-|TRBV19|14|TRBD2|TRBJ2-1
TGTGCCATTAACAGCGGGAGGGCTGGGGATGAGCAGTTCTTC
CAINSGRAGDEQFF
>-|TRBV28|15|-|TRBJ1-2
TGTGCCAGCAGACCCAGGGGCTGGGCTAACTATGGCTACACCTTC
CASRPRGWANYGYTF
>-|TRBV9|17|TRBD2|TRBJ2-1
TGTGCCAGCAGCGTCTCCACACTGGGCGGGAGTATGTATGAGCAGTTCTTC
CASSVSTLGGSMYEQFF
>-|TRBV19|11|-|TRBJ2-7
TGTGCCAGTCCCAGGGAAGACGAGCAGTACTTC
CASPREDEQYF
>-|TRBV7-2|14|TRBD2|TRBJ2-7
TGTGCCAGCAGCCTACAGCGGGGCCCCTACGAGCAGTACTTC
CASSLQRGPYEQYF
>-|TRBV5-1|16|-|TRBJ2-5
TGCGCCAGCAGCTTGGAAGGGGGTGCTCTCGGGGAGACCCAGTACTTC
CASSLEGGALGETQYF
>-|TRBV19|16|TRBD2|TRBJ2-5
TGTGCCAGTAGTATAGGGTTAGCGGGACTGCAAGAGACCCAGTACTTC
CASSIGLAGLQETQYF
>-|TRBV11-3|14|-|TRBJ2-1
TGTGCCAGCAGCTTAGTTCCCGACGGCGGGGAGCAGTTCTTC
CASSLVPDGGEQFF
>-|TRBV18|14|TRBD1|TRBJ2-7
TGTGCCAGCTCACCCACAGGGGGCAGCTACGAGCAGTACTTC
CASSPTGGSYEQYF
>-|TRBV18|16|-|TRBJ2-2
TGTGCCAGCTCACCTTCAGGGACAAGGAACACCGGGGAGCTGTTTTTT
CASSPSGTRNTGELFF
>-|TRBV19|17|TRBD2|TRBJ2-5
TGTGCCAGTAGTATATTCCCGACTAGCGAACTAATCGAGACCCAGTACTTC
CASSIFPTSELIETQYF
>-|TRBV5-6|16|TRBD2|TRBJ2-3
TGTGCCAGCAGCTCGGGACTAGCGAGAAGCACAGATACGCAGTATTTT
CASSSGLARSTDTQYF
>-|TRBV28|15|-|TRBJ2-2
TGTGCCAGCAGTTCAACAGGGGGGGGCACCGGGGAGCTGTTTTTT
CASSSTGGGTGELFF
>-|TRBV5-4|14|-|TRBJ2-2
TGTGCCAGCAGCTTAGGGGGAGACACCGGGGAGCTGTTTTTT
CASSLGGDTGELFF
>-|TRBV28|15|-|TRBJ2-5
TGTGCCAGCAGTTTGCGTGGAGCCTCGCAAGAGACCCAGTACTTC
CASSLRGASQETQYF
>once|TRBV10-3|15|TRBD2|TRBJ2-1
TGTGCCATAAGTAGCGGGAGCGGACCCCTCAATGAGCAGTTCTTC
CAISSGSGPLNEQFF